This T cell receptor beta chain is drawn from a study of T-cell reconstitution after alpha-beta-depleted transplantation in children. Germline assignment: CDR1 DFQATT and CDR2 SNEGSKA (reference sequence). The junction had 7 bases not matched to a gene; V was cut back by 3 bases and J by 3 bases. CDR3 length: 15 amino acids. This clonotype has a handful of counts. Construction of the TCRbeta library involved unique molecular identifiers. TCRdb used MiXCR to reprocess the PCR reads, holding one entry per CDR3 protein. The table shows about a million distinct CDR3 sequences, with roughly 31% occurring only once.

This TCR derives from a boy in the first two years of life who had a stem cell transplant for SCID, so the T cells may come from the graft donor. The chain recombines TRBV20-1 with TRBJ2-3; 9 nucleotides agree with TRBD2. The sequenced sample was PBMCs, mostly from graft donor cells, obtained 360 days after TCRalphabeta/CD19-depleted stem cell transplant. The CDR3 spells CSASLPSGVTDTQYF. The CDR3 DNA is TGCAGTGCTAGCCTTCCTAGCGGGGTGACAGATACGCAGTATTTT.